This T cell receptor (beta chain) was found in a study of blood T cell repertoires in COVID-19. Per the original data handling: Nucleated cell number was recorded as an estimate derived from reference gene primer amplification. The method was immunoSEQ multiplex PCR; TCRdb's version includes in-frame clones alone and lacks a portion of them. The D gene and trimming were derived from the DNA, and the V and J assignments and clone size from that table. The sample has around 40,000 clones, about nine tenths seen once; the top ten hold 20% to 25%. The CDR3 length is 13 residues. After removal of 9 bases from V and 1 base from J, the junction contained 5 bases not matched to a gene. Germline V gene sequence: CDR1 MDHEN, CDR2 SYDVKM.

The receptor's source is a man aged 50-60 years with active COVID-19. The chain employs TRBV28 and TRBJ1-1; 7 positions agree with TRBD1. Specimen: peripheral blood. The CDR3 nucleotides read TGTGCCAGTAGGGGGCAGGGGAACACTGAAGCTTTCTTT. Encoded protein: CASRGQGNTEAFF. The full variable domain, with the rest looked up from reference TRBV28 and TRBJ1-1, is DVKVTQSSRYLVKRTGEKVFLECVQDMDHENMFWYRQDPGLGLRLIYFSYDVKMKEKGDIPEGYSVSREKKERFSLILESASTNQTSMYLCASRGQGNTEAFFGQGTRLTVV.